This TCR beta chain was documented in a study of spatial heterogeneity in lung cancer. Study information: A consistent excess of beta-chain over alpha-chain sequences was detected. A unique TCR and UMI combination showed up more than ten times in raw reads, on average.

At least ten counts were recorded for this clonotype. Noted time point: sample taken at primary tumor resection. In each case, whole RNA from tumor, nontumor lung or frozen PBMC was sequenced unsorted. There were roughly 72 donors, all of them untreated patients with early-stage non-small cell lung cancer. TCR cDNA molecules were tagged individually, and each one carried a unique molecular identifier. TCRdb called the 5' RACE reads again in MiXCR, with one record for every CDR3 protein. The profile shows 15,000 or so distinct CDR3 sequences, around 15% of them singletons. This TCR came from a male donor with early-stage non-small cell lung cancer. Here the sequenced sample was PBMCs, taken at surgery.

The CDR3 reads CASSYLRDPYYEQYF. In nucleotides, the CDR3 is TGCGCCAGCAGCTATCTCCGGGACCCATACTACGAGCAGTACTTC. This sequence joins TRBV4-1 and TRBJ2-7; D possibly uses TRBD1 or TRBD2 (5 bases each). V was shortened by 5 bases and J by 3 bases, with 17 bases between the two germline ends. CDR1 and CDR2 (germline): MGHRA, YSYEKL. The CDR3 runs to 15 residues.